The entry that follows covers one TCR beta chain sequence. The table lists this clone with a count of one. No antigen is known for it. No base-level quality is on record; no much larger clone is a single base apart. CD8 naive samples were obtained by positive selection for CCR7 among CD45RO-negative cells, yielding a CD45RA+CCR7+ population from which TemRA cells were excluded. Healthy HIV-negative adults with no recently reported acute infections or vaccinations were included as donors. Every donor was a Caucasian adult residing in Nashville, Tennessee, USA. Blood was obtained by leukapheresis, after which PBMCs were separated by Ficoll-Histopaque density gradient centrifugation and cryopreserved in liquid nitrogen vapor phase. Analytical flow cytometry was used to check the purity and quantity of each magnetically sorted T cell population. Each sorted fraction had its genomic DNA isolated and then quantified by UV absorbance on a Nanodrop 2000c.

These data belong to a study of shared clonotypes between healthy human individuals (dated by TCRdb to about 2020). Regarding the complete study: Three men and a couple of women, aged 18 to 49 years, made up the cohort. Different laboratories and diverse techniques were used to prepare libraries and sequence TCR repertoires, to increase sequencing depth and limit assay-specific biases. The study deeply sequenced blood TCR repertoires of five healthy adults to estimate repertoire size and the extent of clonotype sharing between individuals. For each donor, three plates each were used for CD4 naive and CD4 memory, two plates were used for CD8 naive, and one plate was used for CD8 memory. Between about 0.8 and 9.5 billion PBMCs per donor were obtained by leukapheresis.

The paper's findings and limits, for the study overall: Across a few donors, about 4.5% of naive CD4, roughly 3.5% of naive CD8, about 2.3% of memory CD4, and under 0.45% of memory CD8 clonotypes were shared. The genetic and exposure-history diversity represented was limited by the small number of donors. Naive subsets generally had larger estimated clonotype richness than memory subsets did. Rarefaction of sorted-subset datasets indicated incomplete sequencing despite the large sequencing depth. Clonotypes shared by all four sorted-subset donors showed higher generation probabilities than non-shared clonotypes. Based on pairwise subsampling, the degree of clonotype sharing among donors was expected to be affected by sequencing depth. Sampling was restricted to blood, and TCR repertoires in tissue are likely to differ from TCR repertoires in blood.

Taken from cysteine to phenylalanine, the CDR3 has 13 residues. Just the 39-base CDR3 DNA is kept, in frame starting at base 1. The trim is 8 bases for V and 4 bases for J, with a gap of 15 bases between the germline ends. CDR1 is given as ENHRY and CDR2 as SYGVKD, both from the germline V gene. TCR CDR3 regions were amplified from genomic DNA by multiplex PCR using the deep immunoSEQ assay. Genomic DNA extracted from each cell subset was distributed evenly over all wells of several immunoSEQ 96-well plates, and each plate served as one replicate. For sorted subsets, each replicate PCR was loaded with 200 ng genomic DNA, equivalent to roughly 30,000 T cell genomes. The purified libraries were quantified using a Qubit 3.0 fluorometer, sized with a Bioanalyzer 2100, and then quantified again using the KAPA Library Quantification kit. Every immunoSEQ 96-well plate was sequenced on a separate single-read 150-cycle Illumina NextSeq 550 flow cell. In the source study's methods: Because only junctional sequences without quality scores were contained in the immunoSEQ output, filtering matching that applied to full-length reads could not be performed. Sequences were annotated with PyIR, a Python wrapper for IgBLAST v1.9, using IMGT germline references to assign V/J genes and CDR3. Reads were filtered out if the reads had weak V/J assignments (E-value above 1e-6), no CDR3, stop codons, out-of-frame junctions, or ambiguous translated residues. V3J clonotypes were defined as sequences sharing the same inferred V gene, J gene, and CDR3 amino acid sequence. The percentage overlap between two repertoires was calculated by dividing the number of shared unique clonotypes by the size of the smaller repertoire. Repertoire richness was assessed with RTK rarefaction, the Chao1 estimator, and Recon v2.1 estimates of unobserved clonotypes. OLGA was used to compute generation probabilities for all TCRbeta clonotypes that the gDNA method yielded from a handful of donors. As stored in TCRdb, this immuneACCESS dataset retains in-frame rearrangements with V and J assigned. A fraction of the clones does not appear; measured against another copy, unresolved V genes explain less than half of the discrepancy, and the remainder lacks a known reason. V and J calls and clone size are as listed in that table; D and trimming were resolved from the DNA. The table for this sample lists 750,000 to 1,000,000 clones; about 92% of them were counted only once. Nearly 25% of the sample rests with the top ten.

The sequenced sample consisted of naive CD8+ T cells sorted from blood. The sample's cell subset or site, from its label and the paper: CD45RA+CCR7+. The receptor comes from a man aged 30 to 39 in good health. The chain was built from TRBV10-3 and TRBJ2-7; the D assignment is uncertain and may be TRBD1 or TRBD2, with 5 bases supporting each. The CDR3 protein sequence reads: CAIGTANGYEQYF. The nucleotide sequence is TGTGCCATCGGGACCGCTAATGGGTACGAGCAGTACTTC.